This record looks at one T cell receptor beta chain sequence and its context. The authors' processing: Amplified reference gene primers provided the basis for estimating nucleated cell counts. The data were produced by immunoSEQ multiplex PCR, yet TCRdb's version contains in-frame clones alone and is incomplete. The D gene and trimming were derived from the DNA, and the V and J assignments and clone size from that table. Among fewer than 350,000 clones, about 90% were seen once, and the ten largest hold over 9.5%. V was trimmed by 5 bases and J by 2 bases, leaving 10 bases between them. The CDR3 loop spans 13 amino acids. In germline, CDR1 is SEHNR, CDR2 FQNEAQ (reference sequence). These data come from a study of blood T cell repertoires in COVID-19. Whole-study context: From the United States, Italy and Spain came samples of acute and convalescent COVID-19.

V gene TRBV7-9 combines with J gene TRBJ2-7, with D uncertain. Sequencing used peripheral blood. This sequence originates from a young woman with COVID-19, enrolled during active disease. CDR3 nucleotides: TGTGCCAGCAGCGAAAACAGAGCCTACGAGCAGTACTTC. Translating it yields CASSENRAYEQYF.